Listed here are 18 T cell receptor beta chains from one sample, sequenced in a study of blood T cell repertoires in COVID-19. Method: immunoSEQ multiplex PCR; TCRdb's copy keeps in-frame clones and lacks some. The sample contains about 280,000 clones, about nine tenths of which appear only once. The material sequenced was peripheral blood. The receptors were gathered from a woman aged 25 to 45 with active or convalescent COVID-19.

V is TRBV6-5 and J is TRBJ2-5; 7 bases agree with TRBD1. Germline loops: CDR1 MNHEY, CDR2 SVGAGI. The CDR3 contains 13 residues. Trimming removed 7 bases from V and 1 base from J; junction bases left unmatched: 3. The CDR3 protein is CASITGAQETQYF. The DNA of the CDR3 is TGTGCCAGCATTACAGGGGCCCAAGAGACCCAGTACTTC.

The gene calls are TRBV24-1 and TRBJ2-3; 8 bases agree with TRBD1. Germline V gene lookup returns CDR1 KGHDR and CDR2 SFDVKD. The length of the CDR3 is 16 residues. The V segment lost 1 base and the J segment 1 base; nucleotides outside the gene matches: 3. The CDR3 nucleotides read TGTGCCACCAGTGATTTTCAGGGGGCCGGCACAGATACGCAGTATTTT. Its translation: CATSDFQGAGTDTQYF.

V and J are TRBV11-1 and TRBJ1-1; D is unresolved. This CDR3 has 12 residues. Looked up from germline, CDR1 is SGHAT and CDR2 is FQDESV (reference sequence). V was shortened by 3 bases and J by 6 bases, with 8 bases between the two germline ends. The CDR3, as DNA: TGTGCCAGCAGCTTTAAAACTGCTGAAGCTTTCTTT. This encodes CASSFKTAEAFF.

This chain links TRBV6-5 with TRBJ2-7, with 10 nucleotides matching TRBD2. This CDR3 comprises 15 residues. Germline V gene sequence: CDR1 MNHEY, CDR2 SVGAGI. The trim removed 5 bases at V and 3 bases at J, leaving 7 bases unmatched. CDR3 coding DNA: TGTGCCAGCAGTCCTTCTAGCGGGGGTCTCTACGAGCAGTACTTC. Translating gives CASSPSSGGLYEQYF.

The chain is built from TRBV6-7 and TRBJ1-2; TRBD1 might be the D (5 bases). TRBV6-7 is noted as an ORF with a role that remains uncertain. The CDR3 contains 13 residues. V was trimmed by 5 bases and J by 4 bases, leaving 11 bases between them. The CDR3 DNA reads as TGTGCCAGCAGTCCCGACAGAGTCTATGGCTACACCTTC. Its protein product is CASSPDRVYGYTF.

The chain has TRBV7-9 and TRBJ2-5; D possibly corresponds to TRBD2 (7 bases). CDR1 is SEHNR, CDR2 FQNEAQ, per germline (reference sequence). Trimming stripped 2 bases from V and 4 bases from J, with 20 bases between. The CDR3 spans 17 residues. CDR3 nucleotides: TGTGCCAGCAGCTTACGACGATCTAGCGGAGGGGGAGAGACCCAGTACTTC. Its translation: CASSLRRSSGGGETQYF.

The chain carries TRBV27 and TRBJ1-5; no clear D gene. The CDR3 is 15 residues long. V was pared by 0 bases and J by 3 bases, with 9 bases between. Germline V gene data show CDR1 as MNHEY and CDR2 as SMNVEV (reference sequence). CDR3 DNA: TGTGCCAGCAGTTTATCGGTACAGCTCAATCAGCCCCAGCATTTT. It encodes CASSLSVQLNQPQHF.

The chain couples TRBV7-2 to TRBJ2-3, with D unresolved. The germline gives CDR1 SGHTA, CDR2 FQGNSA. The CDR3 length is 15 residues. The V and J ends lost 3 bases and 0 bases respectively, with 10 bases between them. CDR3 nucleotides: TGTGCCAGCAGCTTCTTGGGCCCTAGCACAGATACGCAGTATTTT. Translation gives CASSFLGPSTDTQYF.

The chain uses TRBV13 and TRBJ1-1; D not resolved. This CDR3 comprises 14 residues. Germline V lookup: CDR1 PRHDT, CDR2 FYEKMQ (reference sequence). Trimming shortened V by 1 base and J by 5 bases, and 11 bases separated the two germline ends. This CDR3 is CASSLESGGTEAFF. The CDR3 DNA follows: TGTGCCAGCAGCTTAGAGTCAGGTGGAACTGAAGCTTTCTTT.

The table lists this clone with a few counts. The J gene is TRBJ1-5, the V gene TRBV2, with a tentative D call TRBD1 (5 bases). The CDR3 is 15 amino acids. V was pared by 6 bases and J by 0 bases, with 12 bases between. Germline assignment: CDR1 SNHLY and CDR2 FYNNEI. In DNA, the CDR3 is TGTGCCAGCAGCGTGACAGTTGATAGCAATCAGCCCCAGCATTTT. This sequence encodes CASSVTVDSNQPQHF.

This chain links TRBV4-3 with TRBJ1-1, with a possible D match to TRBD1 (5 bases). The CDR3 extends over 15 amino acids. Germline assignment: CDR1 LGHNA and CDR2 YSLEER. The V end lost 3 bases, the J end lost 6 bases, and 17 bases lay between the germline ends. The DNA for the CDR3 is TGCGCCAGCAGCCACCCGGACATAACGGGGGCTGAAGCTTTCTTT. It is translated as CASSHPDITGAEAFF.

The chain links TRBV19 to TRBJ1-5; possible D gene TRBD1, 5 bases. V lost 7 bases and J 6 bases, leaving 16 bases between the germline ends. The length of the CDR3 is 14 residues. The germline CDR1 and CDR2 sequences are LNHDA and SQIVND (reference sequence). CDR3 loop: CASNTQGIGQPQHF. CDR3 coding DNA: TGTGCCAGTAATACTCAGGGAATAGGTCAGCCCCAGCATTTT.

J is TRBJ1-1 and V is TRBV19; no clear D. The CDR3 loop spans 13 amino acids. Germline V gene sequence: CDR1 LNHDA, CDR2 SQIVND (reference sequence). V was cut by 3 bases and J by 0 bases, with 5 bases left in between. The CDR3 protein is CASSIRVNTEAFF. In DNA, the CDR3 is TGTGCCAGTAGTATTCGGGTGAACACTGAAGCTTTCTTT.

The CDR3 is CASSLGHNSGNTIYF. CDR3 DNA: TGCGCCAGCAGCCTTGGACATAACTCTGGAAACACCATATATTTT. This chain joins TRBV4-3 and TRBJ1-3; weak D call: TRBD1 (5 bases). V lost 4 bases to trimming and J lost 0 bases, with 10 bases between them. The CDR3 is made up of 15 amino acids. Germline CDR1 and CDR2: LGHNA and YSLEER.

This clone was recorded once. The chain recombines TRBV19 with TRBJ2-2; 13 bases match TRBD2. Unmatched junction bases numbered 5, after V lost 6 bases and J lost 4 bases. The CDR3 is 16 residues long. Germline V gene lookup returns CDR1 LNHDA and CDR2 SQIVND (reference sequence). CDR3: CASRLGLAGFTGELFF. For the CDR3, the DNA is TGTGCCAGTAGGCTGGGACTAGCGGGGTTCACCGGGGAGCTGTTTTTT.

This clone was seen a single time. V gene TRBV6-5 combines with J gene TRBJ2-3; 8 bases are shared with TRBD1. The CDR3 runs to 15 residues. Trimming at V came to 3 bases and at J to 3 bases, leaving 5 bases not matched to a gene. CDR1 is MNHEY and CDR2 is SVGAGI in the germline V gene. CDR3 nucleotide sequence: TGTGCCAGCAGTTATGGACAGGGTATGACAGATACGCAGTATTTT. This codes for CASSYGQGMTDTQYF.

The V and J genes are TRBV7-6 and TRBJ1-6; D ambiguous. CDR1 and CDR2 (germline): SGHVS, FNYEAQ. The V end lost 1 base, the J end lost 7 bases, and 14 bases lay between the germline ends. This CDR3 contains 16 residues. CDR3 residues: CASSLEWSPGNSPLHF. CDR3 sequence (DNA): TGTGCCAGCAGCTTAGAATGGTCCCCGGGGAATTCACCCCTCCACTTT.

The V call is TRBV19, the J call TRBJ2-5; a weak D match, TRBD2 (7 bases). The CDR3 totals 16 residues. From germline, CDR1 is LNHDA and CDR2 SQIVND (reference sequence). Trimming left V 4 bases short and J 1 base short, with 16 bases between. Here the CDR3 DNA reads TGTGCCAGTAGTAGGAGGGGGGGATTGGGCCAAGAGACCCAGTACTTC. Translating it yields CASSRRGGLGQETQYF.